This T cell receptor beta chain appears in the sequencing data of a study of metastatic and nonmetastatic thyroid tumors. Study context: Repertoires from blood and tumor or nodule tissue of malignant and benign thyroid patients were compared.

In the authors' methods: To classify distant metastasis in papillary thyroid cancer, a model was built from CDR3 differences across clinicopathological groups. TCRdb re-processed the PCR reads through MiXCR. TCRdb assigned the V and J calls; the authors' analysis was not used. The sample holds roughly 14,000 clones, roughly 4% seen once. There are 16 residues in the CDR3. J was trimmed by 4 bases and V by 0 bases; bases with no gene match: 6. Thyroid surgery had not been preceded by any treatment in any patient. The clonotype was recovered from a female donor with papillary thyroid cancer or a benign thyroid nodule (not recorded which). Some clones in this sample may be carry-over from other donors' samples. V is TRBV12-3 or TRBV12-4 and J is TRBJ1-5; 7 bases map to TRBD1. The sequencing input was tumor tissue. Here the CDR3 reads CASSLARLDRNQPQHF. As DNA, the CDR3 is TGTGCCAGCAGTTTAGCGAGGTTGGACAGGAATCAGCCCCAGCATTTT.